One and the same sample provided the 9 T cell receptor beta chains below, sequenced in a study of T cell responses to AZD1222 COVID-19 vaccine. Some clones are missing from TCRdb's copy, which holds only in-frame ones; the method was immunoSEQ multiplex PCR. The table includes approximately 150,000 clones, around 90% detected once. The sequences come from peripheral blood, collected 28 days after the second AZD1222 dose. These receptors came from an adult who received the AZD1222 COVID-19 vaccine.

V gene TRBV29-1 combines with J gene TRBJ1-2, with TRBD1 identical over 8 bases. Germline lookup yields CDR1 SQVTM and CDR2 ANQGSEA. With 4 bases clipped from V and 4 bases from J, the junction kept 14 bases outside the gene matches. The CDR3 consists of 16 residues. The chain's CDR3 is CSVGPSGTGPTYGYTF. The CDR3 coding sequence is TGCAGCGTTGGACCCTCCGGGACAGGCCCAACCTATGGCTACACCTTC.

This rearrangement joins TRBV28 to TRBJ1-1; no clear D gene. Trimming took 4 bases from V and 1 from J, leaving 4 bases between them. The CDR3 runs 12 residues. Germline V gene lookup returns CDR1 MDHEN and CDR2 SYDVKM. In nucleotides, the CDR3 is TGTGCCAGCAGTTCAGGGAACACTGAAGCTTTCTTT. Translating it yields CASSSGNTEAFF.

The chain has TRBV11-3 and TRBJ2-2, with 12 nucleotides matching TRBD2. CDR1 and CDR2 from the germline V gene are SGHNT and YENEEA. The CDR3 totals 20 residues. V was pared by 5 bases and J by 7 bases, with 20 bases of the junction left unmatched. In DNA form, the CDR3 reads TGTGCCAGCAGCACACCAGGGGTTGCGAGACTAGCGGGAGATCTCGGGGAGCTGTTTTTT. Encoded protein: CASSTPGVARLAGDLGELFF.

The J gene is TRBJ2-7, the V gene TRBV6-1; no clear D gene. CDR1 and CDR2 (germline): MNHNS, SASEGT. V was pared by 3 bases and J by 4 bases, with 10 bases between. This CDR3 region has 13 residues. The CDR3 is CASSESFEYEQYF. CDR3 DNA: TGTGCCAGCAGTGAGAGCTTCGAATACGAGCAGTACTTC.

The CDR3: CASKRDTTYNSPLHF. CDR3 sequence (DNA): TGTGCCAGCAAGCGGGACACCACATATAATTCACCCCTCCACTTT. The chain carries TRBV27 and TRBJ1-6; D might be TRBD1 (6 bases). The CDR3 contains 15 residues. Germline lookup yields CDR1 MNHEY and CDR2 SMNVEV (reference sequence). V was pared by 7 bases and J by 4 bases, with 14 bases between.

This rearrangement joins TRBV28 to TRBJ1-2; the D is unclear. Germline CDR1 and CDR2: MDHEN and SYDVKM. CDR3 size: 11 residues. Deletions cut 5 bases from V and 6 bases from J, with 7 bases between. CDR3 sequence (DNA): TGTGCCAGCAGTCCAGTGGATGGCTACACCTTC. It yields the protein CASSPVDGYTF.

The chain joins TRBV24-1 to TRBJ2-3; no definite D call. The germline V gene has CDR1 KGHDR and CDR2 SFDVKD. This CDR3 comprises 17 residues. The ends were cut back, 3 bases at V and 5 bases at J, with 20 bases in the middle. CDR3 loop: CATSDHLSDGEGDTQYF. DNA of the CDR3: TGTGCCACCAGTGATCACCTCTCGGACGGAGAAGGAGATACGCAGTATTTT.

In this sample, this clone turned up a few times. V usage is TRBV14 and J usage is TRBJ1-2; no clear D gene. The germline CDR1 and CDR2 sequences are SGHDN and FVKESK. This CDR3 is 15 amino acids long. V lost 2 bases and J lost 8, with 18 bases in between. CDR3 coding DNA: TGTGCCAGCAGCCAAACCCGGCGGGATGGAAGCGGCTACACCTTC. This gives the protein CASSQTRRDGSGYTF.

This clone was found once. Sequence at one end of the junction differs from germline and may be a read error. V is TRBV10-3 and J is TRBJ1-5; D is unclear. The CDR3 is 13 residues long. Germline CDR1 ENHRY, CDR2 SYGVKD. CDR3 in DNA: TGTGCCATCCGGCAGGATAGCAGTCAGCCCCAGCATTTT. It codes for CAIRQDSSQPQHF.